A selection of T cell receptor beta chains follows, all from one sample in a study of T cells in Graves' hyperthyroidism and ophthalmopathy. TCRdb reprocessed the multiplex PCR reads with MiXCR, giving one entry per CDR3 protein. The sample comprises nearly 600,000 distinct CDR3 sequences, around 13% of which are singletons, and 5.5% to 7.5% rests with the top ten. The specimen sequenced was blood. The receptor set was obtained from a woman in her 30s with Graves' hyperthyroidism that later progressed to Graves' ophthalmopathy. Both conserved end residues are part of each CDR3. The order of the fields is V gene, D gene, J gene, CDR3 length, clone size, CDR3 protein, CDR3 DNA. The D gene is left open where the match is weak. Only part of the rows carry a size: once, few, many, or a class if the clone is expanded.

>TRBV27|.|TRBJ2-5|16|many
CASSPGDSELRETQYF
TGTGCCAGCAGCCCCGGGGATAGCGAGCTCCGAGAGACCCAGTACTTC
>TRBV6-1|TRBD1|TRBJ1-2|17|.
CASSDLGTAGWNYGYTF
TGTGCCAGCAGTGACCTCGGGACAGCTGGATGGAACTATGGCTACACCTTC
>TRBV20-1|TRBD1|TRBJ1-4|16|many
CSAVARTGSTNEKLFF
TGCAGTGCTGTAGCCCGGACAGGGTCAACTAATGAAAAACTGTTTTTT
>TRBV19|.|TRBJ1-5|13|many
CASLSARGQPQHF
TGTGCCAGTCTTTCCGCCCGGGGGCAGCCCCAGCATTTT
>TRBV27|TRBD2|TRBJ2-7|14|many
CASRSPGGSYEQYF
TGTGCCAGCAGGTCACCGGGGGGCTCCTACGAGCAGTACTTC
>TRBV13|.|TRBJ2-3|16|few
CASSLGVRGVADTQYF
TGTGCCAGCAGCTTGGGTGTTAGGGGGGTAGCAGATACGCAGTATTTT
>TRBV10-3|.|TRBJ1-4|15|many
CAISESSGVGEKLFF
TGTGCCATCAGTGAGTCGTCCGGAGTAGGGGAAAAACTGTTTTTT
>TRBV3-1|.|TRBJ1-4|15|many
CASSPSWPTNEKLFF
TGTGCCAGCAGCCCTTCTTGGCCAACTAATGAAAAACTGTTTTTT
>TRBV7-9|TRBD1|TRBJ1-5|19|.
CASSVGAGQAWRGAQPQHF
TGTGCCAGCAGCGTAGGAGCCGGACAGGCCTGGCGAGGGGCTCAGCCCCAGCATTTT
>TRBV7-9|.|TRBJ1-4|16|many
CASSLASGTINEKLFF
TGTGCCAGCAGCTTAGCGTCCGGGACGATTAATGAAAAACTGTTTTTT
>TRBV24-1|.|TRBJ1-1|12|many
CATSGPNTEAFF
TGTGCCACCAGCGGGCCGAACACTGAAGCTTTCTTT
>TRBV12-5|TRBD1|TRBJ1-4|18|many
CASGFGTGKPHTNEKLFF
TGTGCTAGTGGTTTCGGGACAGGGAAGCCCCACACTAATGAAAAACTGTTTTTT
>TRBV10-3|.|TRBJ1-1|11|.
CAISDSSEAFF
TGTGCCATCAGTGACTCTTCTGAAGCTTTCTTT
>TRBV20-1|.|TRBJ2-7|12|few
CSARAGVYEQYF
TGCAGTGCTAGGGCAGGGGTATACGAGCAGTACTTC
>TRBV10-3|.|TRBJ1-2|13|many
CAISARGRDGYTF
TGTGCCATCAGTGCCAGGGGCAGGGATGGCTACACCTTC
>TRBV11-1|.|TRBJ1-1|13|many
CASSQAGYTEAFF
TGTGCCAGCAGCCAGGCGGGCTACACTGAAGCTTTCTTT
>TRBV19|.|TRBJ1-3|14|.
CACKSGLSGNTIYF
TGTGCCTGCAAGTCGGGCCTCTCTGGAAACACCATATATTTT
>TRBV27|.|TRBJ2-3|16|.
CASSWGRPSGRDTQYF
TGTGCCAGCAGTTGGGGGAGGCCCTCGGGGAGAGATACGCAGTATTTT
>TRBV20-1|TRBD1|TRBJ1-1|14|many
CSARDPGQLSEAFF
TGCAGTGCTAGAGATCCGGGACAGTTGTCTGAAGCTTTCTTT
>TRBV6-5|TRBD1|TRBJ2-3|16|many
CASSYSGTGDPDTQYF
TGTGCCAGCAGTTACTCTGGGACAGGGGACCCAGATACGCAGTATTTT
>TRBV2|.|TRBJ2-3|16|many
CASYTGPPQPTDTQYF
TGTGCCAGCTACACCGGACCCCCTCAACCCACAGATACGCAGTATTTT
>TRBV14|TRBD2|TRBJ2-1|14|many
CASEGLAGANEQFF
TGTGCCAGCGAAGGACTAGCGGGGGCCAATGAGCAGTTCTTC